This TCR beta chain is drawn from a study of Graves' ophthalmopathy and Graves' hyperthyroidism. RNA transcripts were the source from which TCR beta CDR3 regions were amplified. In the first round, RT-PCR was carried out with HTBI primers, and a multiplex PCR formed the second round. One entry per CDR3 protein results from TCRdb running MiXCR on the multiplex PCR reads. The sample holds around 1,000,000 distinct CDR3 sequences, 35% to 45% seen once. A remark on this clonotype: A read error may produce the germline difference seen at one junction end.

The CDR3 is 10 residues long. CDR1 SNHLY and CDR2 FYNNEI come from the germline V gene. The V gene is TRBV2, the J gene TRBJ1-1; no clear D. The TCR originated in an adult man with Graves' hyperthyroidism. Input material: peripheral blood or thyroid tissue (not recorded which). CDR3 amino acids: CDSIETEAFF. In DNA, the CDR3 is TGTGACAGCATAGAGACTGAAGCTTTCTTT.